These 5 T cell receptor beta chains were sequenced from one sample in a study of OX40 agonist ivuxolimab in advanced cancers. The table came from immunoSEQ multiplex PCR; TCRdb's copy has only in-frame clones and leaves some out. The sample shows 45,000 to 65,000 clones, 82% of them seen only once. Sequences were derived from CD4+ or CD8+ T cells sorted from blood, sampled in a trial of the OX40 agonist ivuxolimab. These receptors came from an adult with an advanced solid tumor such as melanoma, head and neck, liver or kidney cancer.

The chain couples TRBV4-1 to TRBJ1-3; D may be TRBD1 (6 bases). The germline V gene encodes CDR1 MGHRA and CDR2 YSYEKL. Trimming took off 3 bases at V and 0 bases at J, with 15 bases between the two ends. The CDR3 is made up of 17 amino acids. The CDR3 DNA reads as TGCGCCAGCAGCCAGTGGACAGAGCTACTCTCTGGAAACACCATATATTTT. It specifies CASSQWTELLSGNTIYF.

The gene calls are TRBV18 and TRBJ2-1; D gene unclear. The CDR3 has 12 residues. Trimming stripped 3 bases from V and 6 bases from J, with 6 bases between. Germline V CDR1 and CDR2: KGHSH, LQKENI. CDR3 bases: TGTGCCAGCTCACCTACTTTCAATGAGCAGTTCTTC. Translating gives CASSPTFNEQFF.

The chain uses TRBV30 and TRBJ1-2; 7 bases map to TRBD1. V lost 1 base, J lost 4 bases, and 9 bases stayed unmatched. This CDR3 spans 15 amino acids. Per the germline V gene, CDR1 is GTSNPN and CDR2 is SVGIG (reference sequence). Here the CDR3 DNA reads TGTGCCTGGAGTGGCTTAACAGGGGCAGGCTATGGCTACACCTTC. Amino acids: CAWSGLTGAGYGYTF.

The chain is built from TRBV6-5 and TRBJ1-1, with D tentatively TRBD1 (5 bases). Trimming cost V 6 bases and J 5 bases, with 16 bases left between them. The germline V gene encodes CDR1 MNHEY and CDR2 SVGAGI. CDR3 length: 14 amino acids. CDR3 nucleotide sequence: TGTGCCAGCAGACGACGGGGGAGTGGGACTGAAGCTTTCTTT. Translation: CASRRRGSGTEAFF.

About this clone itself: Germline is not matched at one junction end, which may reflect a read error. V gene TRBV7-2 combines with J gene TRBJ1-1; D might be TRBD1 (5 bases). The CDR3 consists of 13 residues. The germline CDR1 and CDR2 sequences are SGHTA and FQGNSA. The CDR3 sequence is CASSQARDTEAFF. CDR3 nucleotide sequence: TGCGCCAGCAGCCAAGCCAGGGACACTGAAGCTTTCTTT.